These 19 T cell receptor beta chains were all obtained from the same sample, sequenced in a study of shared clonotypes between healthy human individuals (dated by TCRdb to the early 2020s). The protocol used for the library was the immunoSEQ multiplex PCR assay. The table was pulled from immuneACCESS by TCRdb, which kept in-frame rearrangements only. Such tables lose some clones; where checked, under half of the loss comes from unresolved V genes, and the rest has no known cause. This sample is represented by about 2 million clones; around 95% of them were singletons. Roughly 0.13% of the sample rests with the top ten. Sequencing input: naive CD4+ T cells sorted from blood. Explained via the paper, the cell subset or site label denotes: CD45RA+ positively selected. The source is a man younger than 35 in good health.

V usage is TRBV7-2 and J usage is TRBJ2-7; D perhaps matches TRBD1 (6 bases). CDR3 size: 15 residues. CDR1 and CDR2 (germline): SGHTA, FQGNSA. The V gene lost 4 bases and the J gene lost 0 bases, with 13 bases spanning the gap. CDR3 nucleotide sequence: TGTGCCAGCAGCTCGCAGCCAGGGGACTCCTACGAGCAGTACTTC. It specifies CASSSQPGDSYEQYF.

The chain links TRBV5-1 to TRBJ1-2; 10 bases fit TRBD1. This CDR3 has 15 residues. CDR1 and CDR2 (germline): SGHRS, YFSETQ. V dropped 4 bases and J dropped 5; count of bases not matched to a gene: 8. The CDR3 spells CASSPGTGESYGYTF. CDR3 nucleotides: TGCGCCAGCAGCCCTGGGACAGGGGAGAGTTATGGCTACACCTTC.

Turning to this clone: The sample carries other DNA sequences with the same CDR3. The chain joins TRBV5-1 to TRBJ2-2; TRBD1 agrees at 9 bases. The CDR3 is made up of 15 amino acids. Germline values: CDR1 SGHRS, CDR2 YFSETQ. V was clipped by 4 bases and J by 4 bases; unmatched bases: 5. This chain's CDR3 is CASSAGQGGTGELFF. The CDR3 DNA reads TGCGCCAGCAGCGCGGGACAGGGAGGCACCGGGGAGCTGTTTTTT.

V is TRBV30 and J is TRBJ1-6; 7 bases line up with TRBD1. CDR1 is GTSNPN, CDR2 SVGIG, per germline (reference sequence). The V and J ends lost 2 bases and 8 bases, in that order; junction bases with no gene match: 12. This CDR3 region has 16 residues. The CDR3 coding sequence is TGTGCCTGGAGTTTCCCGGACAGGTGGGGGGATTCACCCCTCCACTTT. It is translated as CAWSFPDRWGDSPLHF.

The chain recombines TRBV29-1 with TRBJ1-1, with D maybe TRBD1 (6 bases). Germline CDR1 reads SQVTM; CDR2 reads ANQGSEA. V shed 7 bases and J shed 4 bases, with 10 bases lying between them. The CDR3 has 11 amino acids. This CDR3 reads CSALGGTEAFF. Written as DNA, the CDR3 is TGCAGCGCCTTAGGGGGCACTGAAGCTTTCTTT.

The chain employs TRBV11-2 and TRBJ2-1, with D perhaps being TRBD1 or TRBD2 (5 bases each). CDR1 and CDR2 (germline): SGHAT, FQNNGV. The V and J ends lost 3 bases and 0 bases respectively, with 21 bases between them. This CDR3 has 19 amino acids. The CDR3 is CASSLGRGGSGTSYNEQFF. For the CDR3, the DNA is TGTGCCAGCAGCTTGGGTCGGGGCGGCTCAGGGACCTCCTACAATGAGCAGTTCTTC.

V usage is TRBV7-8 and J usage is TRBJ2-7, with 11 nucleotides matching TRBD2. CDR1 and CDR2 (germline): SGHVS, FQNEAQ. J gave up 2 bases and V 5 bases, and 2 bases lay outside the gene matches. The CDR3 loop spans 14 amino acids. This chain's CDR3 is CASSKTSGTYEQYF. The CDR3 DNA is TGTGCCAGCAGCAAGACTAGCGGGACCTACGAGCAGTACTTC.

The chain combines TRBV6-1 with TRBJ2-3; D gene ambiguous. CDR1 and CDR2 from the germline V gene are MNHNS and SASEGT. Trimming took off 5 bases at V and 6 bases at J, with 6 bases between the two ends. CDR3 length: 11 amino acids. CDR3 region: CASSLSDTQYF. As DNA, the CDR3 is TGTGCCAGCAGTCTATCGGATACGCAGTATTTT.

The gene calls are TRBV6-6 and TRBJ2-1, with D perhaps TRBD1 or TRBD2 (5 bases each). Trimming took off 6 bases at V and 0 bases at J, with 12 bases between the two ends. The CDR3 contains 15 residues. Germline loops: CDR1 MNHNY, CDR2 SVGAGI (reference sequence). The CDR3 here is CASRPQAGSYNEQFF. CDR3 sequence (DNA): TGTGCCAGCAGGCCACAGGCGGGCTCCTACAATGAGCAGTTCTTC.

The rearrangement uses TRBV28 and TRBJ1-2; 7 nucleotides line up with TRBD1. J gave up 5 bases and V 5 bases, and 5 bases lay outside the gene matches. The length of the CDR3 is 13 residues. Germline assignment: CDR1 MDHEN and CDR2 SYDVKM. The chain's CDR3 is CASSVHRGYGYTF. For the CDR3, the DNA is TGTGCCAGCAGTGTCCACAGGGGATATGGCTACACCTTC.

The gene calls are TRBV6-5 and TRBJ1-6; TRBD1 might be the D (5 bases). The CDR3 contains 14 residues. Between the trimmed V and J ends, which lost 6 bases and 6 bases, there was a span of 12 bases. Germline CDR1 MNHEY, CDR2 SVGAGI. The CDR3 sequence is CASRPLGGNSPLHF. Here the CDR3 DNA reads TGTGCCAGCAGACCCCTCGGGGGTAATTCACCCCTCCACTTT.

The J gene is TRBJ1-4, the V gene TRBV27; 7 bases align to TRBD1. Losses at the gene ends were 5 bases for V and 0 bases for J; bases not matched to a gene: 9. CDR1 and CDR2 (germline): MNHEY, SMNVEV (reference sequence). This CDR3 spans 17 amino acids. CDR3 sequence: CASSTRDRSATNEKLFF. CDR3 DNA sequence: TGTGCCAGCAGTACCAGGGACAGATCTGCAACTAATGAAAAACTGTTTTTT.

This clone appeared a single time. This chain joins TRBV5-4 and TRBJ2-2; 7 nucleotides align to TRBD1. From germline, CDR1 is SGHNT and CDR2 YYREEE (reference sequence). CDR3 length equals 17 residues. Losses at the gene ends were 4 bases for V and 2 bases for J; bases not matched to a gene: 11. The CDR3: CASSPFRGTDNTGELFF. CDR3 nucleotide sequence: TGTGCCAGCAGCCCCTTTCGTGGGACAGATAACACCGGGGAGCTGTTTTTT.

The J gene is TRBJ1-2, the V gene TRBV6-1; D unresolved. Germline V gene data show CDR1 as MNHNS and CDR2 as SASEGT. V lost 4 bases and J 8 bases, leaving 23 bases between the germline ends. This CDR3 is built from 16 residues. The CDR3 DNA is TGTGCCAGCAGTGGAAACCCCGCCGGGGAAAGGATCGGCTACACCTTC. Amino acid sequence: CASSGNPAGERIGYTF.

The gene calls are TRBV14 and TRBJ2-3; 8 bases agree with TRBD1. V shed 1 base and J 3 bases; nucleotides not matched to a gene: 3. The CDR3 totals 15 residues. CDR1 SGHDN and CDR2 FVKESK come from the germline V gene. CDR3 residues: CASSQGQGKTDTQYF. In DNA, the CDR3 is TGTGCCAGCAGCCAAGGACAGGGGAAGACAGATACGCAGTATTTT.

The chain is built from TRBV12-5 and TRBJ2-3, with no clear D. V lost 0 bases to trimming and J lost 0 bases, with 13 bases between them. CDR3 size: 17 residues. Germline values: CDR1 LGHNT, CDR2 FRNRAP. CDR3 in amino acids: CASGLVPMIPSTDTQYF. The CDR3 nucleotides read TGTGCTAGTGGTTTGGTTCCAATGATTCCAAGCACAGATACGCAGTATTTT. The entire variable domain, with the rest obtained from reference TRBV12-5 and TRBJ2-3, is as follows: DARVTQTPRHKVTEMGQEVTMRCQPILGHNTVFWYRQTMMQGLELLAYFRNRAPLDDSGMPKDRFSAEMPDATLATLKIQPSEPRDSAVYFCASGLVPMIPSTDTQYFGPGTRLTVL.

This chain uses TRBV6-1 with TRBJ2-3, with D tentatively TRBD2 (6 bases). The CDR3 loop spans 15 amino acids. The germline gives CDR1 MNHNS, CDR2 SASEGT. V gave up 5 bases and J gave up 3 bases, with 15 bases separating them. In nucleotides, the CDR3 is TGTGCCAGCAGTTTAGGGCCTCGGGGGACAGATACGCAGTATTTT. Its protein product is CASSLGPRGTDTQYF.

This sequence joins TRBV7-3 and TRBJ2-1, with a weak D call TRBD1 (5 bases). The CDR3 runs 16 residues. Trimming removed 1 base from V and 5 bases from J, with 15 bases in between. Germline V CDR1 and CDR2: SGHTA, FQGTGA. CDR3 in amino acids: CASSLNPRVIDNEQFF. In DNA form, the CDR3 reads TGTGCCAGCAGCTTAAATCCCAGGGTGATAGACAATGAGCAGTTCTTC.

The chain joins TRBV30 to TRBJ2-1, with D tentatively TRBD2 (5 bases). Trimming cost V 3 bases and J 5 bases, with 20 bases left between them. The CDR3 covers 16 residues. The germline gives CDR1 GTSNPN, CDR2 SVGIG (reference sequence). The CDR3 nucleotides read TGTGCCTGGAGCGTTTATGGCGAGGGTTATGACAATGAGCAGTTCTTC. Translated, it gives CAWSVYGEGYDNEQFF.